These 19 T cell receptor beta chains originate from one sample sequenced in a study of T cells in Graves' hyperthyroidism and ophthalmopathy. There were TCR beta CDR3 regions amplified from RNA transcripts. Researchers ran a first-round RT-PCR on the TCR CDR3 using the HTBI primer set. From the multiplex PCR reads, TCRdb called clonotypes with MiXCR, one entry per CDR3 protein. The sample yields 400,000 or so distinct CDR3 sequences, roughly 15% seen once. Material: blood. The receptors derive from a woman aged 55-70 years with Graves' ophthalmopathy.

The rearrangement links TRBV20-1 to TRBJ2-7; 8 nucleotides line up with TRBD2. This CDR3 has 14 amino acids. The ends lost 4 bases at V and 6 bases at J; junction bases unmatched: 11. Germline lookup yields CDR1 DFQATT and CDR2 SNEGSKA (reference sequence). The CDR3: CSATPGTRLSEQYF. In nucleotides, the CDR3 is TGCAGTGCTACACCCGGGACTAGACTTTCCGAGCAGTACTTC.

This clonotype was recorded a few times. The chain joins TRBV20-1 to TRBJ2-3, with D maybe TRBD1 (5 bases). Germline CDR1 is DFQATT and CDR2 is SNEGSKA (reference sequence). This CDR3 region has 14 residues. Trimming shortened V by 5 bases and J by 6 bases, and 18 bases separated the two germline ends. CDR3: CSARTDMTRDTQYF. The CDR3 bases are TGCAGTGCTCGGACGGACATGACCCGCGATACGCAGTATTTT.

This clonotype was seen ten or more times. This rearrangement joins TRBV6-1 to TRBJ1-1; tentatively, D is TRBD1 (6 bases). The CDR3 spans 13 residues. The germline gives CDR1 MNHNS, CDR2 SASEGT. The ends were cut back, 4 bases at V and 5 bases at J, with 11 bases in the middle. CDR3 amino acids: CASSGTGRTEAFF. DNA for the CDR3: TGTGCCAGCAGTGGTACAGGGCGGACTGAAGCTTTCTTT.

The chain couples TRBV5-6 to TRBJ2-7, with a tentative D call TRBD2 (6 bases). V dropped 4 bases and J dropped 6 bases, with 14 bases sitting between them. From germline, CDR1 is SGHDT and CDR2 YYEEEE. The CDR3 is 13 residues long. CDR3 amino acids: CASSPSAGLEQYF. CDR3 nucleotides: TGTGCCAGCAGCCCAAGTGCGGGGCTCGAGCAGTACTTC.

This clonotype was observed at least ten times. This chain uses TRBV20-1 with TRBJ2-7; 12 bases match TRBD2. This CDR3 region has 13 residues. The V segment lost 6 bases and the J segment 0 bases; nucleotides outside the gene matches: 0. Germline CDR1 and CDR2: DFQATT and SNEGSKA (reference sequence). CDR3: CSATSGSSYEQYF. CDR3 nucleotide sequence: TGCAGTGCGACTAGCGGGAGCTCCTACGAGCAGTACTTC.

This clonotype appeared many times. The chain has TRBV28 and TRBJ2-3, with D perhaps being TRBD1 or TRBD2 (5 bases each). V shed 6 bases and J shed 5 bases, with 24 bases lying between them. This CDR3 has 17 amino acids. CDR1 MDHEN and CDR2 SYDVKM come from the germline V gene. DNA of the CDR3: TGTGCCAGCAGGAGACGGGGCGGGCCTATCGCGGGAGATACGCAGTATTTT. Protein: CASRRRGGPIAGDTQYF.

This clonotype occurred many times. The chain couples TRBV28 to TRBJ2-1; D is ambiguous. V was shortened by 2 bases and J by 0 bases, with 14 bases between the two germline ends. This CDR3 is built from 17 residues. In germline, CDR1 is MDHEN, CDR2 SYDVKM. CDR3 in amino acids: CASSLGFKVSSYNEQFF. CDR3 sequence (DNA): TGTGCCAGCAGTTTAGGGTTCAAGGTTAGCTCCTACAATGAGCAGTTCTTC. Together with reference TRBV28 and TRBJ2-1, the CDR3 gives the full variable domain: DVKVTQSSRYLVKRTGEKVFLECVQDMDHENMFWYRQDPGLGLRLIYFSYDVKMKEKGDIPEGYSVSREKKERFSLILESASTNQTSMYLCASSLGFKVSSYNEQFFGPGTRLTVL.

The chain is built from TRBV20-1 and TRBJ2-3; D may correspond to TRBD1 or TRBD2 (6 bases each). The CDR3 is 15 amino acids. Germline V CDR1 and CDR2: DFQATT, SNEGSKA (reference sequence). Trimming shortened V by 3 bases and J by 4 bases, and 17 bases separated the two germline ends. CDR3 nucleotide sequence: TGCAGTGCTAGCCCCCAGGGGCGGGGCGCAGATACGCAGTATTTT. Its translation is CSASPQGRGADTQYF.

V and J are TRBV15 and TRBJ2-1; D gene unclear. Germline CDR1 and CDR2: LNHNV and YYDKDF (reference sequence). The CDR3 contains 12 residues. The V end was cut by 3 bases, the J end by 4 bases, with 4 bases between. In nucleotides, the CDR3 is TGTGCCACCAGCAGGGAATACAATGAGCAGTTCTTC. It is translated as CATSREYNEQFF.

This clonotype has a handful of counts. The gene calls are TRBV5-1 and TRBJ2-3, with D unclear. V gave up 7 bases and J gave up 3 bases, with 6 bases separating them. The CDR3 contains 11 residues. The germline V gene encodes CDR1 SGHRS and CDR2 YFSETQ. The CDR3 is CASSETDTQYF. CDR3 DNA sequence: TGCGCCAGCTCCGAGACAGATACGCAGTATTTT.

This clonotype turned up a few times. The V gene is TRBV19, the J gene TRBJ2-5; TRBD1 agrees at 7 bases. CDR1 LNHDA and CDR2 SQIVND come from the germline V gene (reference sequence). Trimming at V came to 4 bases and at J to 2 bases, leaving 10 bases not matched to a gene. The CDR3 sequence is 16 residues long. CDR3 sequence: CASSRRGTDPQETQYF. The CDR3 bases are TGTGCCAGTAGTAGAAGGGGGACAGATCCACAAGAGACCCAGTACTTC. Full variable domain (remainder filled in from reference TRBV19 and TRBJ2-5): DGGITQSPKYLFRKEGQNVTLSCEQNLNHDAMYWYRQDPGQGLRLIYYSQIVNDFQKGDIAEGYSVSREKKESFPLTVTSAQKNPTAFYLCASSRRGTDPQETQYFGPGTRLLVL.

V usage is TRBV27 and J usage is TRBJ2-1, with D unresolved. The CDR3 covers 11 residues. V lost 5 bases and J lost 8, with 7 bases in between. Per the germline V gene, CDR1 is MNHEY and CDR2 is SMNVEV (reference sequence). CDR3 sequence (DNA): TGTGCCAGCAGTATGAATCATGAGCAGTTCTTC. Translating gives CASSMNHEQFF.

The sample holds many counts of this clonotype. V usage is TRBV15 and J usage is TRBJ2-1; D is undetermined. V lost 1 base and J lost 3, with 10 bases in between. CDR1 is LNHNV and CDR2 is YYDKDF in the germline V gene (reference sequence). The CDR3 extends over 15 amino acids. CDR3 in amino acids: CATSRVGVGYNEQFF. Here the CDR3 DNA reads TGTGCCACCAGCAGAGTGGGTGTGGGCTACAATGAGCAGTTCTTC.

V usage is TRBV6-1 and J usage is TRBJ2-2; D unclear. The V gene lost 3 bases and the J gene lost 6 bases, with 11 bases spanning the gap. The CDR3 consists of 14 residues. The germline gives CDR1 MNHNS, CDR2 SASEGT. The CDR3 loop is CASSDNRAAGELFF. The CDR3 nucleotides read TGTGCCAGCAGTGATAACCGCGCCGCCGGGGAGCTGTTTTTT.

As DNA, the CDR3 is TGTGCCAGCAGTAGGGGGGCAACCTATGGCTACACCTTC. It encodes CASSRGATYGYTF. V is TRBV2 and J is TRBJ1-2; weak D call: TRBD1 (6 bases). CDR1 and CDR2 from the germline V gene are SNHLY and FYNNEI. V was cut by 5 bases and J by 4 bases, with 11 bases left in between. This CDR3 region has 13 residues. Supplemented by reference TRBV2 and TRBJ1-2, the full variable domain reads EPEVTQTPSHQVTQMGQEVILRCVPISNHLYFYWYRQILGQKVEFLVSFYNNEISEKSEIFDDQFSVERPDGSNFTLKIRSTKLEDSAMYFCASSRGATYGYTFGSGTRLTVV.

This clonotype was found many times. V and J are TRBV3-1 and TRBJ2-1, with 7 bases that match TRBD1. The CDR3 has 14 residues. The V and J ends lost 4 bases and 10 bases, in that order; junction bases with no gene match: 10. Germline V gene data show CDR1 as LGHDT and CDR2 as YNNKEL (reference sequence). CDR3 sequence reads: CASSLNDRVGEQFF. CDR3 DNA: TGTGCCAGCAGCCTAAACGACAGGGTAGGGGAGCAGTTCTTC.

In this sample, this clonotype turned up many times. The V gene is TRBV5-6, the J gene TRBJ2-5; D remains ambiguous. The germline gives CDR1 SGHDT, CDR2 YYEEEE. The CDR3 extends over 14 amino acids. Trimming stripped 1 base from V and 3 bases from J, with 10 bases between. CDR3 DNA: TGTGCCAGCAGCTTGTATGGCAACGAAGAGACCCAGTACTTC. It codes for CASSLYGNEETQYF.

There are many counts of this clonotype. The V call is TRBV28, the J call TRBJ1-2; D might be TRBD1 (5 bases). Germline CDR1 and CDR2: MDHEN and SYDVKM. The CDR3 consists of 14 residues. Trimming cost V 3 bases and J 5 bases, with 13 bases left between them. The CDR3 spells CASSFRGLEYGYTF. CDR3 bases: TGTGCCAGCAGTTTTAGGGGCTTGGAGTATGGCTACACCTTC.

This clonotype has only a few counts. The CDR3 nucleotides are TGTGCCTGGAGTCAGGGGAACTACGAGCAGTACTTC. Translation: CAWSQGNYEQYF. V and J are TRBV30 and TRBJ2-7, with a tentative D call TRBD1 (6 bases). Trimming stripped 2 bases from V and 3 bases from J, with 8 bases between. There are 12 residues in the CDR3. Germline values: CDR1 GTSNPN, CDR2 SVGIG (reference sequence).